This is a list of T cell receptor beta chains from one sample in a study of PD-L1 blockade in urothelial cancer. TCRdb keeps only in-frame clones here, not all; method: immunoSEQ multiplex PCR. The profile covers approximately 32,000 clones, with about four fifths appearing a single time and about 6.8% taken by the ten largest. The sequenced sample was PBMCs, obtained around atezolizumab (anti-PD-L1) treatment. These receptors came from a man in his 60s with urothelial cancer. The CDR3 runs from the conserved cysteine through the conserved F or W. Fields, in order: J gene, CDR3 length, clone size, V gene, D gene, CDR3 DNA, CDR3 protein. D genes are given only for firm matches. Clone size is given for some rows only: seen once, a few or many times, or a class if the clone is expanded.

TRBJ2-5 | 12 | once | TRBV6-1 | TRBD2 | TGTGCCCGGCGGGGGGTAGAAGAGACCCAGTACTTC | CARRGVEETQYF
TRBJ2-5 | 12 | - | TRBV19 | TRBD1 | TGTGCCAGTAGTATCCGACAGGGGGCCCAGTACTTC | CASSIRQGAQYF
TRBJ1-2 | 14 | - | TRBV6-6 | - | TGTGCCAGCAGGTCCTCAGGGTTGGACTATGGCTACACCTTC | CASRSSGLDYGYTF
TRBJ2-2 | 12 | - | TRBV7-9 | - | TGTGCCAGCAGCTCCAGGACCGGGGAGCTGTTTTTT | CASSSRTGELFF
TRBJ2-3 | 16 | large | TRBV5-1 | TRBD1 | TGCGCCAGCAGCTTCTATCCGACAGGGGGAACAGATACGCAGTATTTT | CASSFYPTGGTDTQYF
TRBJ2-7 | 13 | - | TRBV2 | TRBD1 | TGTGCCAGCAATGGGTACAGGGGGCGCGAGCAGTACTTC | CASNGYRGREQYF
TRBJ1-1 | 13 | few | TRBV5-1 | - | TGCGCCAGCAGCTTTTCAGGGAACACTGAAGCTTTCTTT | CASSFSGNTEAFF
TRBJ1-1 | 15 | - | TRBV5-4 | TRBD1 | TGTGCCAGCAGCTCCAGACAGGGGGCGGACACTGAAGCTTTCTTT | CASSSRQGADTEAFF
TRBJ2-4 | 14 | - | TRBV7-9 | TRBD1 | TGTGCCAGCACCTGGGCGGACAGGGCAGACATTCAGTACTTC | CASTWADRADIQYF
TRBJ1-2 | 14 | once | TRBV28 | - | TGTGCCAGCAGAATCGGGGTTCTGGACTATGGCTACACCTTC | CASRIGVLDYGYTF
TRBJ2-7 | 13 | - | TRBV2 | - | TGTGCCAGCAGTGGGCAGGGTCTCCACGAGCAGTACTTC | CASSGQGLHEQYF
TRBJ2-2 | 16 | - | TRBV5-1 | TRBD2 | TGCGCCAGCAGCTTGGTAGCTAGCGGTGACACCGGGGAGCTGTTTTTT | CASSLVASGDTGELFF
TRBJ2-2 | 16 | - | TRBV5-4 | - | TGTGCCAGCAGCCTTTGGGGGGGGCGGGGCACCGGGGAGCTGTTTTTT | CASSLWGGRGTGELFF
TRBJ1-5 | 13 | few | TRBV6-5 | - | TGTGCCAGCAGGGGGCAGTTTAATCAGCCCCAGCATTTT | CASRGQFNQPQHF
TRBJ1-1 | 13 | few | TRBV6-1 | - | TGTGCCAGCATGGGAGACAGGTACACTGAAGCTTTCTTT | CASMGDRYTEAFF
TRBJ2-5 | 14 | - | TRBV7-8 | - | TGTGCCAGCAGCCCAGACACCTACCAAGAGACCCAGTACTTC | CASSPDTYQETQYF
TRBJ2-2 | 14 | - | TRBV19 | TRBD1 | TGTGCCAGTAGAGGACAGGCGGTGACCGGGGAGCTGTTTTTT | CASRGQAVTGELFF
TRBJ1-1 | 15 | - | TRBV11-1 | - | TGTGCCAGCAGCTCCTCTCAGGGGATGAACACTGAAGCTTTCTTT | CASSSSQGMNTEAFF
TRBJ2-7 | 13 | - | TRBV6-1 | - | TGTGCCAGCAGTGAAGGTCAGGGGAGCGGGCAGTACTTC | CASSEGQGSGQYF
TRBJ2-6 | 17 | - | TRBV7-9 | TRBD1 | TGTGCCAGCAGCACATGGGACAGTCCCTCTGGGGCCAACGTCCTGACTTTC | CASSTWDSPSGANVLTF
TRBJ2-7 | 14 | - | TRBV5-1 | TRBD1 | TGCGCCAGCAGCCCCCGGGACAGGGGCTACGAGCAGTACTTC | CASSPRDRGYEQYF
TRBJ1-5 | 18 | once | TRBV18 | TRBD1 | TGTGCCAGCTCACCAATGCGGACAGGGACCGATAGCAATCAGCCCCAGCATTTT | CASSPMRTGTDSNQPQHF
TRBJ2-2 | 15 | - | TRBV18 | - | TGTGCCAGCTCACCCGGGACACTGAACACCGGGGAGCTGTTTTTT | CASSPGTLNTGELFF
TRBJ1-3 | 15 | - | TRBV7-2 | - | TGTGCCAGCAGCTTAGAAGGCGGCTCTGGAAACACCATATATTTT | CASSLEGGSGNTIYF
TRBJ2-1 | 15 | - | TRBV19 | TRBD1 | TGTGCCAGTAGTATCAACCGGGACAGGGTCAGTGAGCAGTTCTTC | CASSINRDRVSEQFF
TRBJ1-2 | 12 | - | TRBV2 | - | TGTGCCAGCAGTGTCCCTCCGGGGGGCTACACCTTC | CASSVPPGGYTF
TRBJ2-1 | 12 | once | TRBV12-5 | - | TGTGCTAGTGGTTTGGACCGGGATGAGCAGTTCTTC | CASGLDRDEQFF
TRBJ2-5 | 14 | - | TRBV19 | TRBD1 | TGTGCCAGTAGTTTATCGACAGGGGAAGAGACCCAGTACTTC | CASSLSTGEETQYF
TRBJ2-4 | 14 | - | TRBV7-2 | - | TGTGCCAGCAGCCCAGAGGCCTCCAAAAACATTCAGTACTTC | CASSPEASKNIQYF
TRBJ1-1 | 13 | - | TRBV10-2 | - | TGCGCCAGCAGTGCGGGAAAGAGGACTGAAGCTTTCTTT | CASSAGKRTEAFF
TRBJ2-7 | 15 | - | TRBV2 | TRBD1 | TGTGCCAGCAGTGAAGGGCCGGGACAGGACTACGAGCAGTACTTC | CASSEGPGQDYEQYF
TRBJ2-7 | 12 | - | TRBV28 | - | TGTGCCAGCAGTTTCAGCTCCTACGAGCAGTACTTC | CASSFSSYEQYF
TRBJ2-3 | 16 | once | TRBV2 | - | TGTGCCAGCAGTGACGGCAGGGCGGCGAGCACAGATACGCAGTATTTT | CASSDGRAASTDTQYF
TRBJ1-6 | 16 | - | TRBV7-2 | - | TGTGCCAGCACCTTAAGGGCAGGGCTTCTGAATTCACCCCTCCACTTT | CASTLRAGLLNSPLHF
TRBJ2-5 | 16 | - | TRBV9 | TRBD2 | TGTGCCAGCAGCGTAGGACTAGCGGGGGTCCGGGAGACCCAGTACTTC | CASSVGLAGVRETQYF
TRBJ2-1 | 15 | - | TRBV27 | TRBD1 | TGTGCCAGCAGTTGGGGACAGGGGACCTACAATGAGCAGTTCTTC | CASSWGQGTYNEQFF
TRBJ2-7 | 11 | - | TRBV2 | - | TGTGCCAGCAGAGACAGCTACGAGCAGTACTTC | CASRDSYEQYF
TRBJ1-3 | 13 | medium-sized | TRBV29-1 | - | TGCAGCGTTTCTCAGGGTTACGGAAACACCATATATTTT | CSVSQGYGNTIYF
TRBJ2-2 | 18 | - | TRBV11-2 | - | TGTGCCAGCAGCTTAGACTCGTCAGTGTTTGCGAACACCGGGGAGCTGTTTTTT | CASSLDSSVFANTGELFF
TRBJ2-7 | 20 | - | TRBV6-1 | - | TGTGCCAGCAGTGAATGGGGGTTGGGGGGGCCGGCGGGGGTCAGATACGAGCAGTACTTC | CASSEWGLGGPAGVRYEQYF
TRBJ2-2 | 15 | - | TRBV6-5 | - | TGTGCCAGCAGTTACAGCCCGGGGTGGATCGGGGAGCTGTTTTTT | CASSYSPGWIGELFF
TRBJ1-2 | 14 | - | TRBV5-4 | TRBD1 | TGTGCCAGCAGCTTGGTTTCAGGGGGCTATGGCTACACCTTC | CASSLVSGGYGYTF
TRBJ2-1 | 15 | - | TRBV7-9 | - | TGTGCCAGCAGCTTAGCCTTGGGGTACGGGGGTGAGCAGTTCTTC | CASSLALGYGGEQFF
TRBJ2-1 | 16 | - | TRBV19 | TRBD2 | TGTGCCAGTAGATCTAGCGGGGGGGCGACCTACAATGAGCAGTTCTTC | CASRSSGGATYNEQFF
TRBJ2-7 | 14 | - | TRBV28 | TRBD1 | TGTGCCAGCAGTCCTAACAGGGGTAGGTACGAGCAGTACTTC | CASSPNRGRYEQYF
TRBJ2-1 | 15 | - | TRBV7-2 | - | TGTGCCAGCAGCTTATCGGGACTTAGATACAATGAGCAGTTCTTC | CASSLSGLRYNEQFF
TRBJ2-7 | 14 | - | TRBV30 | TRBD1 | TGTGCCTGGGCAGCCCGACAGGGGCGGCACGAGCAGTACTTC | CAWAARQGRHEQYF
TRBJ2-3 | 14 | - | TRBV7-9 | - | TGTGCCAGCAGCATTGGGGGGGGCCATGATACGCAGTATTTT | CASSIGGGHDTQYF
TRBJ2-5 | 14 | few | TRBV15 | - | TGTGCCACCAGCAGGATAGCATGGCAAGAGACCCAGTACTTC | CATSRIAWQETQYF
TRBJ1-1 | 12 | - | TRBV29-1 | - | TGCAGCGTGAGGACAGTCAACACTGAAGCTTTCTTT | CSVRTVNTEAFF
TRBJ2-2 | 15 | - | TRBV2 | TRBD1 | TGTGCCAGCAGTGAAGAACAGGGGGCCTCCGGGGAGCTGTTTTTT | CASSEEQGASGELFF
TRBJ2-2 | 11 | - | TRBV2 | - | TGTGCCAGTCAGATCACCGGGGAGCTGTTTTTT | CASQITGELFF
TRBJ2-5 | 18 | few | TRBV5-4 | TRBD2 | TGTGCCAGCAGCCGAACCAGCACTAGCGGGGGGGCCCAAGAGACCCAGTACTTC | CASSRTSTSGGAQETQYF
TRBJ1-2 | 15 | - | TRBV5-6 | - | TGTGCCAGCAGCTTCCTAACTGGGACTGGATATGGCTACACCTTC | CASSFLTGTGYGYTF
TRBJ2-5 | 16 | - | TRBV28 | - | TGTGCCAGCAGAACACTCCTGGGTAGCGTGGGAGAGACCCAGTACTTC | CASRTLLGSVGETQYF
TRBJ2-1 | 16 | - | TRBV6-6 | TRBD2 | TGTGCCAGCAGCCCCTGGCGGGGGGGCTCCTACAATGAGCAGTTCTTC | CASSPWRGGSYNEQFF
TRBJ1-2 | 13 | - | TRBV7-3 | - | TGTGCCAGCAGCACCCAGACGGGGTCTGGCTACACCTTC | CASSTQTGSGYTF
TRBJ1-2 | 13 | - | TRBV5-4 | - | TGTGCCAGCAGTGACTCGGAGGGTTCTGGCTACACCTTC | CASSDSEGSGYTF
TRBJ2-3 | 15 | - | TRBV5-6 | - | TGTGCCAGCAGCTTCGCGGGGGCTAGCACAGATACGCAGTATTTT | CASSFAGASTDTQYF